Below, 14 T cell receptor beta chains from the same sample are listed, as sequenced in a study of blood T cell repertoires in COVID-19 (dated by TCRdb to 2020 to 2021). Library construction relied on the immunoSEQ multiplex PCR assay. TCRdb obtained this table from immuneACCESS and retained in-frame rearrangements with V and J assigned. These tables miss some clones; where compared with another copy, unresolved V genes account for less than half of the shortfall, and the remainder is unexplained. Recorded for this sample are 200,000 to 250,000 clones; roughly 90% of them occurred a single time. The top ten hold approximately 2.1% of the sample. Sequenced: peripheral blood. Source of these receptors: a man aged 25 to 40 who had recovered from COVID-19.

V and J are TRBV24-1 and TRBJ2-2, with 9 bases that match TRBD1. The CDR3 has 17 amino acids. J lost 6 bases, V lost 1 base, and 8 bases had no gene match. Per germline, CDR1 KGHDR and CDR2 SFDVKD. CDR3 protein: CATSDLRGQGRAGELFF. The CDR3 DNA is TGTGCCACCAGTGATTTAAGGGGACAGGGACGAGCCGGGGAGCTGTTTTTT.

The chain couples TRBV6-5 to TRBJ1-1; D ambiguous. The germline CDR1 and CDR2 sequences are MNHEY and SVGAGI. This CDR3 has 13 amino acids. V shed 10 bases and J shed 5 bases, with 17 bases lying between them. The CDR3 loop is CATSRGGGTEAFF. CDR3 in DNA: TGTGCCACCTCTCGGGGAGGAGGAACTGAAGCTTTCTTT.

The chain is built from TRBV10-3 and TRBJ2-6, with D perhaps TRBD1 (6 bases). There are 15 residues in the CDR3. Germline V CDR1 and CDR2: ENHRY, SYGVKD. Trimming took off 2 bases at V and 2 bases at J, with 7 bases between the two ends. The CDR3 nucleotides read TGTGCCATCAGTGAGAGGACAGCTGGGGCCAACGTCCTGACTTTC. Residues: CAISERTAGANVLTF.

This clone was detected only a few times. The chain joins TRBV7-2 to TRBJ2-3, with D tentatively TRBD2 (5 bases). V lost 6 bases, J lost 2 bases, and 12 bases lay in between. The CDR3 has 14 amino acids. CDR1 SGHTA and CDR2 FQGNSA come from the germline V gene. In DNA, the CDR3 is TGTGCCAGCAGGCCCGGACTGGACACAGATACGCAGTATTTT. Encoded protein: CASRPGLDTDTQYF.

J is TRBJ1-5 and V is TRBV6-5; 7 bases fit TRBD1. The length of the CDR3 is 14 residues. Germline V gene sequence: CDR1 MNHEY, CDR2 SVGAGI. J lost 6 bases, V lost 5 bases, and 7 bases had no gene match. CDR3: CASSPYRGGQPQHF. For the CDR3, the DNA is TGTGCCAGCAGTCCTTACAGGGGAGGTCAGCCCCAGCATTTT.

This chain connects TRBV29-1 to TRBJ2-5; 9 nucleotides line up with TRBD2. Trimming took 7 bases from V and 4 from J; bases not matched to a gene: 7. This CDR3 spans 13 amino acids. The germline CDR1 and CDR2 sequences are SQVTM and ANQGSEA. CDR3: CSAEGGGAETQYF. The CDR3 region has the DNA TGCAGCGCAGAGGGCGGGGGGGCAGAGACCCAGTACTTC. Full variable domain (missing parts from reference TRBV29-1 and TRBJ2-5): SAVISQKPSRDICQRGTSLTIQCQVDSQVTMMFWYRQQPGQSLTLIATANQGSEATYESGFVIDKFPISRPNLTFSTLTVSNMSPEDSSIYLCSAEGGGAETQYFGPGTRLLVL.

The rearrangement links TRBV28 to TRBJ2-3, with 9 bases fitting TRBD2. Germline CDR1 reads MDHEN; CDR2 reads SYDVKM. The V and J ends lost 6 bases and 10 bases, in that order; junction bases with no gene match: 14. This CDR3 comprises 15 residues. CDR3 amino acids: CASRPAGGVMRAQYF. Here the CDR3 DNA reads TGTGCCAGCAGGCCAGCGGGGGGAGTCATGAGGGCGCAGTATTTT.

The CDR3 loop is CAIGSGQGKDYGYTF. The CDR3 DNA reads TGTGCCATTGGATCCGGACAGGGGAAGGACTATGGCTACACCTTC. V is TRBV19 and J is TRBJ1-2; 9 positions match TRBD1. CDR1 and CDR2 (germline): LNHDA, SQIVND (reference sequence). V was clipped by 10 bases and J by 3 bases; unmatched bases: 12. The CDR3 runs to 15 residues.

The rearrangement links TRBV30 to TRBJ1-2; a possible D gene is TRBD1 (6 bases). Germline V lookup: CDR1 GTSNPN, CDR2 SVGIG (reference sequence). V lost 2 bases and J 0 bases, leaving 7 bases between the germline ends. The CDR3 runs 13 residues. The CDR3 spells CAWSPGANYGYTF. The CDR3 coding sequence is TGTGCCTGGAGTCCAGGGGCTAACTATGGCTACACCTTC.

This chain links TRBV6-5 with TRBJ2-1, with TRBD2 matching 8 bases. J was trimmed by 7 bases and V by 8 bases; bases with no gene match: 10. Germline CDR1 is MNHEY and CDR2 is SVGAGI. CDR3 size: 14 residues. CDR3 DNA: TGTGCCAGCTCGTCGGGGGGGGGCTGGAATGAGCAGTTCTTC. It specifies CASSSGGGWNEQFF.

The chain is built from TRBV9 and TRBJ1-4; D not certain. The CDR3 length is 14 residues. Deletions cut 2 bases from V and 2 bases from J, with 7 bases between. Per germline, CDR1 SGDLS and CDR2 YYNGEE. CDR3 DNA sequence: TGTGCCAGCAGCGTTAGCCAGACTAATGAAAAACTGTTTTTT. This gives the protein CASSVSQTNEKLFF.

This sequence joins TRBV7-9 and TRBJ1-3; D is undetermined. The CDR3 has 14 residues. Trimming took off 5 bases at V and 1 base at J, with 9 bases between the two ends. Germline V CDR1 and CDR2: SEHNR, FQNEAQ (reference sequence). The CDR3 loop is CASSDLRSGNTIYF. The CDR3 bases are TGTGCCAGCAGCGACCTCAGGTCTGGAAACACCATATATTTT.

The J gene is TRBJ1-2, the V gene TRBV9, with 8 bases that match TRBD1. V shed 2 bases and J 0 bases; nucleotides not matched to a gene: 9. The CDR3 totals 17 residues. Germline values: CDR1 SGDLS, CDR2 YYNGEE. CDR3 in DNA: TGTGCCAGCAGCGTCAGTGACAGGGGTAAAGCTAACTATGGCTACACCTTC. The encoded protein is CASSVSDRGKANYGYTF.

The gene calls are TRBV5-6 and TRBJ1-2; D unresolved. This CDR3 comprises 12 residues. Germline CDR1 SGHDT, CDR2 YYEEEE. With 7 bases removed from V and 3 bases from J, the gap between germline ends came to 10 bases. The CDR3 loop reads CASRTVDYGYTF. CDR3 sequence (DNA): TGTGCCAGCCGTACAGTGGACTATGGCTACACCTTC.